Below are 21 T cell receptor beta chains sequenced from a single sample in a study of STAT5B mutations in CD4+ large granular lymphocyte leukemia. Clones were read by immunoSEQ multiplex PCR, and TCRdb kept only the in-frame ones, dropping some. The data contain roughly 34,000 clones, 76% of them seen just once; the ten biggest clones take up 6.5% to 9%. Sequencing used CD4+ T cells from blood buffy coats. The receptors shown here come from a human donor in good health.

The chain combines TRBV7-8 with TRBJ2-3, with 12 bases identical to TRBD2. The V segment lost 1 base and the J segment 7 bases; nucleotides outside the gene matches: 12. Germline V gene lookup returns CDR1 SGHVS and CDR2 FQNEAQ. The CDR3 loop spans 18 amino acids. The CDR3 coding sequence is TGTGCCAGCAGCTTAGACCTTCTAGCGGGGGGGCTTACTTATACGCAGTATTTT. Protein sequence: CASSLDLLAGGLTYTQYF.

This clone was counted between two and nine times. This chain joins TRBV10-3 and TRBJ2-7; D unresolved. This CDR3 region has 12 residues. Trimming removed 0 bases at V and 7 bases at J, with 7 bases between. Germline-derived CDR1 and CDR2 are ENHRY and SYGVKD. The CDR3 DNA reads as TGTGCCATCAGTGAGTCGGTGGGAGAGCAGTACTTC. Its translation is CAISESVGEQYF.

The rearrangement uses TRBV7-2 and TRBJ2-1; unclear D gene. The CDR3 totals 16 residues. Per germline, CDR1 SGHTA and CDR2 FQGNSA. V lost 5 bases and J 0 bases, leaving 14 bases between the germline ends. The CDR3 protein is CASSLRPASSYNEQFF. CDR3 nucleotides: TGTGCCAGCAGCCTAAGGCCGGCCAGCTCCTACAATGAGCAGTTCTTC. Filled out from reference TRBV7-2 and TRBJ2-1, the complete variable domain reads GAGVSQSPSNKVTEKGKDVELRCDPISGHTALYWYRQSLGQGLEFLIYFQGNSAPDKSGLPSDRFSAERTGGSVSTLTIQRTQQEDSAVYLCASSLRPASSYNEQFFGPGTRLTVL.

The genes are TRBV19 and TRBJ2-2, with TRBD1 identical over 8 bases. The CDR3 is 16 amino acids. The V gene end was trimmed by 4 bases and the J gene end by 4 bases; junction bases not matched to a gene: 8. Germline CDR1 reads LNHDA; CDR2 reads SQIVND (reference sequence). CDR3 protein: CASSSGRGLSTGELFF. CDR3 DNA sequence: TGTGCCAGTAGTAGCGGCAGGGGGCTGAGCACCGGGGAGCTGTTTTTT.

This clone has only a few counts. The chain couples TRBV11-2 to TRBJ1-6, with D perhaps matching TRBD1 (5 bases). The length of the CDR3 is 14 residues. Trimming took off 7 bases at V and 2 bases at J, with 9 bases between the two ends. Germline values: CDR1 SGHAT, CDR2 FQNNGV. The CDR3 reads CASTRGAYNSPLHF. In DNA, the CDR3 is TGTGCCAGCACCCGAGGGGCCTATAATTCACCCCTCCACTTT. The entire variable domain, with the rest obtained from reference TRBV11-2 and TRBJ1-6, is as follows: EAGVAQSPRYKIIEKRQSVAFWCNPISGHATLYWYQQILGQGPKLLIQFQNNGVVDDSQLPKDRFSAERLKGVDSTLKIQPAKLEDSAVYLCASTRGAYNSPLHFGNGTRLTVT.

The chain has TRBV7-2 and TRBJ1-4, with D tentatively TRBD1 (6 bases). In germline, CDR1 is SGHTA, CDR2 FQGNSA. V lost 5 bases and J lost 7, with 14 bases in between. The CDR3 is 14 amino acids. In DNA, the CDR3 is TGTGCCAGCAGCCAACAGGGTGGTGGTGAAAAACTGTTTTTT. Amino acids: CASSQQGGGEKLFF.

The V gene is TRBV19, the J gene TRBJ1-5; D is possibly TRBD1 (5 bases). CDR3 size: 14 residues. The V gene lost 3 bases and the J gene lost 3 bases, with 9 bases spanning the gap. Per germline, CDR1 LNHDA and CDR2 SQIVND (reference sequence). The CDR3 nucleotides read TGTGCCAGTAGTATTAGGACAAACAATCAGCCCCAGCATTTT. The encoded protein is CASSIRTNNQPQHF.

The sample holds a few counts of this clone. The chain links TRBV20-1 to TRBJ2-5; D remains ambiguous. Germline loops: CDR1 DFQATT, CDR2 SNEGSKA (reference sequence). CDR3 length: 11 amino acids. V lost 4 bases and J 5 bases, leaving 8 bases between the germline ends. The CDR3 DNA sequence: TGCAGTGCTATTATGGGGGAGACCCAGTACTTC. Encoded protein: CSAIMGETQYF.

The chain has TRBV7-9 and TRBJ1-1; D possibly corresponds to TRBD1 (5 bases). The CDR3 is 13 residues long. V lost 5 bases to trimming and J lost 5 bases, with 12 bases between them. CDR1 is SEHNR, CDR2 FQNEAQ, per germline (reference sequence). DNA for the CDR3: TGTGCCAGCAGCGTACAGGAGGGGACTGAAGCTTTCTTT. This gives the protein CASSVQEGTEAFF.

The chain carries TRBV5-6 and TRBJ2-7; possibly TRBD1 for D (6 bases). The CDR3 has 14 amino acids. Germline V CDR1 and CDR2: SGHDT, YYEEEE. The V gene lost 5 bases and the J gene lost 0 bases, with 12 bases spanning the gap. CDR3 region: CASRGGDSSYEQYF. As DNA, the CDR3 is TGTGCCAGCAGAGGGGGAGACAGCTCCTACGAGCAGTACTTC. The full variable domain, its missing parts supplied by reference TRBV5-6 and TRBJ2-7, is DAGVTQSPTHLIKTRGQQVTLRCSPKSGHDTVSWYQQALGQGPQFIFQYYEEEERQRGNFPDRFSGHQFPNYSSELNVNALLLGDSALYLCASRGGDSSYEQYFGPGTRLTVT.

The gene calls are TRBV28 and TRBJ2-5; 8 bases map to TRBD1. The end of the DNA is better explained by TRBJ2-7, so the J call may be wrong. Germline V lookup: CDR1 MDHEN, CDR2 SYDVKM. The CDR3 loop spans 14 amino acids. As DNA, the CDR3 is TGTGCCAGCAGGGGACAGGCAAAACCCTACGAGCAGTACTTC. Amino acid sequence: CASRGQAKPYEQYF.

The chain uses TRBV7-2 and TRBJ1-2; 8 nucleotides align to TRBD1. CDR3 length: 15 residues. V shed 5 bases, J shed 5 bases, and the junction held 10 bases outside the gene matches. Germline V lookup: CDR1 SGHTA, CDR2 FQGNSA. CDR3 in amino acids: CASSPRQGIEYGYTF. Written as DNA, the CDR3 is TGTGCCAGCAGCCCTCGACAGGGGATTGAGTATGGCTACACCTTC.

The gene calls are TRBV7-2 and TRBJ1-5; TRBD1 matches at 11 bases. CDR3 length equals 15 residues. The germline CDR1 and CDR2 sequences are SGHTA and FQGNSA. V was clipped by 5 bases and J by 6 bases; unmatched bases: 6. The CDR3 is CASSLDRGRGQPQHF. The CDR3 DNA reads as TGTGCCAGCAGCCTGGACAGGGGGCGAGGTCAGCCCCAGCATTTT. The full variable domain, its missing parts supplied by reference TRBV7-2 and TRBJ1-5, is GAGVSQSPSNKVTEKGKDVELRCDPISGHTALYWYRQSLGQGLEFLIYFQGNSAPDKSGLPSDRFSAERTGGSVSTLTIQRTQQEDSAVYLCASSLDRGRGQPQHFGDGTRLSIL.

In DNA, the CDR3 is TGTGCCAGCAGCTTACGGTTTGTATCCTACAATGAGCAGTTCTTC. Translated, it gives CASSLRFVSYNEQFF. The chain couples TRBV11-3 to TRBJ2-1; no reliable D call. The germline CDR1 and CDR2 sequences are SGHNT and YENEEA. This CDR3 has 15 residues. Trimming removed 2 bases at V and 1 base at J, with 9 bases between.

This clone appeared a single time. V usage is TRBV29-1 and J usage is TRBJ2-3; a possible D gene is TRBD2 (6 bases). Germline CDR1 reads SQVTM; CDR2 reads ANQGSEA. The CDR3 has 12 amino acids. Trimming took off 4 bases at V and 6 bases at J, with 11 bases between the two ends. The DNA for the CDR3 is TGCAGCGTTGCGGAGGGCAGGGATACGCAGTATTTT. This sequence encodes CSVAEGRDTQYF.

This chain connects TRBV7-9 to TRBJ2-1; TRBD2 agrees at 7 bases. The CDR3 covers 12 residues. Germline V lookup: CDR1 SEHNR, CDR2 FQNEAQ (reference sequence). After removal of 4 bases from V and 9 bases from J, the junction contained 3 bases not matched to a gene. CDR3 protein: CASSSSGPEQFF. In DNA form, the CDR3 reads TGTGCCAGCAGCTCTAGCGGTCCTGAGCAGTTCTTC.

In DNA, the CDR3 is TGTGCCAGCAGTGCTACGTCGGGGAATGAGCAGTTCTTC. Translated, it gives CASSATSGNEQFF. This chain links TRBV2 with TRBJ2-1; D may be TRBD2 (5 bases). The CDR3 is 13 amino acids. The V end was cut by 4 bases, the J end by 7 bases, with 11 bases between. Germline V gene data show CDR1 as SNHLY and CDR2 as FYNNEI.

The chain has TRBV15 and TRBJ1-1; TRBD1 is a possible D gene (5 bases). Germline V gene data show CDR1 as LNHNV and CDR2 as YYDKDF (reference sequence). The CDR3 loop spans 13 amino acids. V was clipped by 1 base and J by 11 bases, with 14 bases between them. CDR3 region: CATSRGGEGTAFF. Here the CDR3 DNA reads TGTGCCACCAGCAGAGGGGGAGAGGGGACGGCTTTCTTT.

J is TRBJ1-4 and V is TRBV5-6; 8 nucleotides line up with TRBD1. This CDR3 spans 16 amino acids. Germline lookup yields CDR1 SGHDT and CDR2 YYEEEE. Trimming removed 2 bases from V and 0 bases from J; junction bases left unmatched: 3. The CDR3 loop reads CASSFWDRSTNEKLFF. The CDR3 coding sequence is TGTGCCAGCAGCTTTTGGGACAGGTCAACTAATGAAAAACTGTTTTTT.

The chain employs TRBV5-1 and TRBJ2-3; D is perhaps TRBD2 (6 bases). Germline values: CDR1 SGHRS, CDR2 YFSETQ. CDR3 length: 14 amino acids. Trimming left V 2 bases short and J 4 bases short, with 11 bases between. The CDR3: CASSFKTRADTQYF. The CDR3 nucleotides read TGCGCCAGCAGCTTTAAGACTAGGGCAGATACGCAGTATTTT.

The gene calls are TRBV5-1 and TRBJ2-7, with D hard to call. CDR3 length equals 12 residues. V was clipped by 3 bases and J by 2 bases, with 6 bases between them. Germline loops: CDR1 SGHRS, CDR2 YFSETQ. The CDR3 nucleotides read TGCGCCAGCAGCTCCACCGCCTACGAGCAGTACTTC. This codes for CASSSTAYEQYF.